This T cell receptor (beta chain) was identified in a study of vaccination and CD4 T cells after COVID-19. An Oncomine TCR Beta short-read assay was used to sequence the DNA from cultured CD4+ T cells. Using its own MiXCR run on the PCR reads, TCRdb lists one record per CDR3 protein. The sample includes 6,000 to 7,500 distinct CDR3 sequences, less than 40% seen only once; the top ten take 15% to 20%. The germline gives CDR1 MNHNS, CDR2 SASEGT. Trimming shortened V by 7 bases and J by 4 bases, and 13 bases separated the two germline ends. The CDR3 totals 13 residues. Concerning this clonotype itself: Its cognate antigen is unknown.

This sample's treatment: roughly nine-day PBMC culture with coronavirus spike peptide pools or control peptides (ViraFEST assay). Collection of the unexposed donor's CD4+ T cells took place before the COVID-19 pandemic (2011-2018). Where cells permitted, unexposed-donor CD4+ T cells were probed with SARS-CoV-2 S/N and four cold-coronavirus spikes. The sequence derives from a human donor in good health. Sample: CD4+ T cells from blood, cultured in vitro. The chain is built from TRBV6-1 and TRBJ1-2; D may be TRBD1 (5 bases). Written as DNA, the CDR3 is TGTGCCAGCAACCTCGGGACGGGCTATGGCTACACCTTC. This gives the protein CASNLGTGYGYTF.